This TCR beta chain is from a study of T-cell memory formation after mild COVID-19. This CDR3 is built from 15 residues. V lost 1 base and J lost 3; bases outside the gene matches: 3. The V gene's germline CDR1 is SGHVS and CDR2 FNYEAQ. 5'RACE with constant-segment primers yielded barcoded, UMI-tagged TCR alpha and TCR beta cDNA libraries. TCRdb re-called the 5' RACE reads through MiXCR, storing one row per CDR3 protein. The repertoire includes 350,000 or so distinct CDR3 sequences, 20% to 25% of them detected once, and approximately 22% sits in the top ten. This clonotype occurred many times. The clonotype was recovered from a man between 18 and 29 years old who had mild COVID-19 (a few samples of this study predate the infection). Cell type and time point are not known. The genes are TRBV7-6 and TRBJ2-1; TRBD1 agrees at 7 bases. The specimen was PBMCs or a T cell subset sorted from them (not recorded which). The CDR3 here is CASSLGGQHYNEQFF. CDR3 bases: TGTGCCAGCAGCTTAGGGGGACAGCACTACAATGAGCAGTTCTTC.